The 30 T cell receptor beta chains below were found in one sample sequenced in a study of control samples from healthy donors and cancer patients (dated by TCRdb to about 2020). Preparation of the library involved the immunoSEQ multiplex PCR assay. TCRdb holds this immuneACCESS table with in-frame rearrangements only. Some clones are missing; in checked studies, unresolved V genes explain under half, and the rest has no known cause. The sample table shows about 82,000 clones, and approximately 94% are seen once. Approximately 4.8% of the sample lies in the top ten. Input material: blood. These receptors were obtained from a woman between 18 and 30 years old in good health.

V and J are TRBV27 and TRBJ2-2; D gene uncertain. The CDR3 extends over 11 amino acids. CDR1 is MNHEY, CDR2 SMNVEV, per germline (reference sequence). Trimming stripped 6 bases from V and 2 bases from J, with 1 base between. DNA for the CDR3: TGTGCCAGCAGAAACACCGGGGAGCTGTTTTTT. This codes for CASRNTGELFF.

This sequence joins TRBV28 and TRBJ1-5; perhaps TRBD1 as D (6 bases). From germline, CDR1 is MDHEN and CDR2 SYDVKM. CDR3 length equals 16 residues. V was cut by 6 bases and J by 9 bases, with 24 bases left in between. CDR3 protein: CASSTGTRIRVGPQHF. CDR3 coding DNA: TGTGCCAGCAGCACAGGGACACGGATACGGGTTGGGCCCCAGCATTTT.

Written as DNA, the CDR3 is TGTGCCAGCAGTCGAGGACTAGCGTCCGGGGAGCTGTTTTTT. Protein sequence: CASSRGLASGELFF. This chain joins TRBV6-2 or TRBV6-3 and TRBJ2-2, with 9 bases that match TRBD2. This CDR3 is 14 amino acids long. V trimming: 5 bases; J trimming: 6 bases; junction bases outside the gene matches: 4. Germline lookup yields CDR1 MNHEY and CDR2 SVGEGT.

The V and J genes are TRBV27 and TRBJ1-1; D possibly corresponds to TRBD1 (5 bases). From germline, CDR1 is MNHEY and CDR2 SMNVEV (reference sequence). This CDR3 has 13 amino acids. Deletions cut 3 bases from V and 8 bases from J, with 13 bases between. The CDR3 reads CASSLLSGIEAFF. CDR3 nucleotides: TGTGCCAGCAGTTTGCTGTCAGGGATCGAAGCTTTCTTT.

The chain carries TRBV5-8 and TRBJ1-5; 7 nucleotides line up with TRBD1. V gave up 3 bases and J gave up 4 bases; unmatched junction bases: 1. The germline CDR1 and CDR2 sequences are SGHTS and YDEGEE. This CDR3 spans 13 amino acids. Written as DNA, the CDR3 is TGTGCCAGCAGCTCCAGGGGGAATCAGCCCCAGCATTTT. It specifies CASSSRGNQPQHF.

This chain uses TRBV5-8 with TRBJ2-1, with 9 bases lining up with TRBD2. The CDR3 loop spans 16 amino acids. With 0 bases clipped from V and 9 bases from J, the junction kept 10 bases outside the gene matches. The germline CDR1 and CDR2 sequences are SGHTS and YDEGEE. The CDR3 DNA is TGTGCCAGCAGCTTGGGTGTTAGCGGGAGAGGTGCTGAGCAGTTCTTC. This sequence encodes CASSLGVSGRGAEQFF.

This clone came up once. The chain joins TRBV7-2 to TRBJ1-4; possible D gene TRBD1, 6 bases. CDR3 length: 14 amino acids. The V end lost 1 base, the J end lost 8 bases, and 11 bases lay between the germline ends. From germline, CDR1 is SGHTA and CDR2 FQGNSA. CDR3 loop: CASSLGGGWEKLFF. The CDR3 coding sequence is TGTGCCAGCAGCTTAGGCGGGGGCTGGGAAAAACTGTTTTTT.

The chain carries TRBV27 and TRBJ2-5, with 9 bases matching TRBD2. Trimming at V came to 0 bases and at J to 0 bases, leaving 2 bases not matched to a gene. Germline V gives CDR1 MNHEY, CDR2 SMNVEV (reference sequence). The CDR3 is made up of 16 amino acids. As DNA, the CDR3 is TGTGCCAGCAGTTTATCGGCTAGCGGGGACCAAGAGACCCAGTACTTC. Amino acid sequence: CASSLSASGDQETQYF.

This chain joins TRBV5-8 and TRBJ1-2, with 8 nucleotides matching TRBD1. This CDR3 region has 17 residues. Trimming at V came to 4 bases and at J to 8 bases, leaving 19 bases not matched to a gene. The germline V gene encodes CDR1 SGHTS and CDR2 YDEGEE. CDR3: CASSLLGQGIPYEGYTF. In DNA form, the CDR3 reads TGTGCCAGCAGCCTTCTCGGACAGGGAATTCCTTATGAGGGCTACACCTTC.

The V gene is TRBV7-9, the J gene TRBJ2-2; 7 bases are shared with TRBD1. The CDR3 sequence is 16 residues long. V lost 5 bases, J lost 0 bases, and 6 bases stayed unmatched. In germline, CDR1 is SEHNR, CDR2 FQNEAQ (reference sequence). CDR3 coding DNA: TGTGCCAGCAGCCAAGACAGGGAGCCGAACACCGGGGAGCTGTTTTTT. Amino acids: CASSQDREPNTGELFF.

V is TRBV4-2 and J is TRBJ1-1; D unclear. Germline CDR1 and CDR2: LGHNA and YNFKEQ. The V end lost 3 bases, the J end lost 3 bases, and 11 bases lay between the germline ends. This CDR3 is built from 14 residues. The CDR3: CASSHGGRHTEAFF. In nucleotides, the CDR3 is TGTGCCAGCAGCCATGGAGGGCGGCACACTGAAGCTTTCTTT.

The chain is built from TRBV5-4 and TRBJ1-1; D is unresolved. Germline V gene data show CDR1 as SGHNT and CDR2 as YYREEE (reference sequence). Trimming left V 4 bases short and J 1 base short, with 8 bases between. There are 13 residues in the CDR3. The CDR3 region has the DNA TGTGCCAGCAGCCGCACAGCGAACACTGAAGCTTTCTTT. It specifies CASSRTANTEAFF.

The CDR3 DNA is TGCGCCAGCAGCGGAGGACTAGCGGGGGGCACAGATACGCAGTATTTT. Translating gives CASSGGLAGGTDTQYF. This chain connects TRBV5-1 to TRBJ2-3; 13 bases are shared with TRBD2. This CDR3 region has 16 residues. CDR1 and CDR2 (germline): SGHRS, YFSETQ. The junction had 3 bases not matched to a gene; V was cut back by 4 bases and J by 1 base.

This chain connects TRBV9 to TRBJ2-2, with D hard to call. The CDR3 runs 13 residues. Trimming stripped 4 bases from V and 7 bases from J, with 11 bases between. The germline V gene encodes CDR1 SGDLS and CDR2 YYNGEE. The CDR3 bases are TGTGCCAGCAGCCCTCATTCAGTCGGGGAGCTGTTTTTT. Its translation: CASSPHSVGELFF.

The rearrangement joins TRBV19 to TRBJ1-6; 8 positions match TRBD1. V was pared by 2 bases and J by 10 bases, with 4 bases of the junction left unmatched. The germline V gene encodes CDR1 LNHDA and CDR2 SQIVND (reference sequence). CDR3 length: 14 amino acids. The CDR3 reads CASSIMTGDSPLHF. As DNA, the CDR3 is TGTGCCAGTAGTATAATGACAGGGGACTCACCCCTCCACTTT.

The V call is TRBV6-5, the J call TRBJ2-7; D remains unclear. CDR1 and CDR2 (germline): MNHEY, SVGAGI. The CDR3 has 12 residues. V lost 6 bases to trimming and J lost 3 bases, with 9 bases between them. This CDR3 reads CASSLRVYEQYF. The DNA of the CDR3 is TGTGCCAGCAGCCTTCGGGTCTACGAGCAGTACTTC.

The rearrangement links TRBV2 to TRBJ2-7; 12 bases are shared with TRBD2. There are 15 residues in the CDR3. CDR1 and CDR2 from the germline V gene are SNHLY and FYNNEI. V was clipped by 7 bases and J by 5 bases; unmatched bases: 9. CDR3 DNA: TGTGCCAGCAACCCCTCACTAGCGGGAGGAAACGAGCAGTACTTC. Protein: CASNPSLAGGNEQYF.

CDR3 bases: TGTGCCAGCAGCGTCGGGGGGCTAGCGGCCTCCTACGAGCAGTACTTC. This sequence encodes CASSVGGLAASYEQYF. The chain joins TRBV9 to TRBJ2-7, with a tentative D call TRBD2 (7 bases). This CDR3 has 16 amino acids. V lost 2 bases and J lost 0, with 15 bases in between. CDR1 and CDR2 from the germline V gene are SGDLS and YYNGEE.

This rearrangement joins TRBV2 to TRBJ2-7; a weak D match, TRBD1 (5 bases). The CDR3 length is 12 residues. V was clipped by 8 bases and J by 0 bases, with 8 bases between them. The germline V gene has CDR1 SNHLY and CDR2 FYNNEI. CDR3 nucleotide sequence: TGTGCCAGCCAGGGCAGCTCCTACGAGCAGTACTTC. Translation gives CASQGSSYEQYF.

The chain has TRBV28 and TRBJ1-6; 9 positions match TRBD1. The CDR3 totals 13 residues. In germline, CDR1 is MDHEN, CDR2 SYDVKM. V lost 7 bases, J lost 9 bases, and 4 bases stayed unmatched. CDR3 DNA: TGTGCCAGCATGACAGGGGGTGGTTCACCCCTCCACTTT. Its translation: CASMTGGGSPLHF.

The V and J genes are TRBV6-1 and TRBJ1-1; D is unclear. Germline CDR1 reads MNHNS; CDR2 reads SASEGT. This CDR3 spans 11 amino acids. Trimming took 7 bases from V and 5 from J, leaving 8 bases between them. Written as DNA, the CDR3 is TGTGCCAGCACCGTGAGAACTGAAGCTTTCTTT. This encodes CASTVRTEAFF.

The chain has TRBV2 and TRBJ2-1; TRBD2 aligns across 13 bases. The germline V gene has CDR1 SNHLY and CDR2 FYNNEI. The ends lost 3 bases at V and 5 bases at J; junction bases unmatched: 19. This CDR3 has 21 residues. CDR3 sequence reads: CASSDGELGTSGDRPHNEQFF. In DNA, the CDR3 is TGTGCCAGCAGTGATGGGGAGCTTGGGACTAGCGGGGATCGACCGCACAATGAGCAGTTCTTC.

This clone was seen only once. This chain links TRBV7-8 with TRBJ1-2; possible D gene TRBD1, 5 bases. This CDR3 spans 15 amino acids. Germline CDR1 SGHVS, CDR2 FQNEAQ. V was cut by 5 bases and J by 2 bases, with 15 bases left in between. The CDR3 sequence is CASSALQVINYGYTF. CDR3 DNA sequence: TGTGCCAGCAGCGCGTTACAGGTGATAAACTATGGCTACACCTTC.

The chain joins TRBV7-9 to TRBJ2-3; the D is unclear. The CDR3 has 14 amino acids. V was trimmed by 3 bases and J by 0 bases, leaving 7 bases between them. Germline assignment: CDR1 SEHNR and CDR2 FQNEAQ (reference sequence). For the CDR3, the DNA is TGTGCCAGCAGCTTCCCTACTAGCACAGATACGCAGTATTTT. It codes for CASSFPTSTDTQYF.

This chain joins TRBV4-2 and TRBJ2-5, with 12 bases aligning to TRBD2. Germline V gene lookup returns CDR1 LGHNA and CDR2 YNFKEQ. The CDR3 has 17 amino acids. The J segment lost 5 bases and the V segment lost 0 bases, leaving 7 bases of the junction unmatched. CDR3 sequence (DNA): TGTGCCAGCAGCCAAGATGGACTAGCGGGATCGGACGAGACCCAGTACTTC. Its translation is CASSQDGLAGSDETQYF.

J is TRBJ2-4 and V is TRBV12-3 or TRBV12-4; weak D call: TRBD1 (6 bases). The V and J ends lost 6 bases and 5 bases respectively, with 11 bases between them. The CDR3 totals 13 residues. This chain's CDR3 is CASRGGVENIQYF. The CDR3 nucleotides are TGTGCCAGCAGAGGGGGAGTGGAAAACATTCAGTACTTC.

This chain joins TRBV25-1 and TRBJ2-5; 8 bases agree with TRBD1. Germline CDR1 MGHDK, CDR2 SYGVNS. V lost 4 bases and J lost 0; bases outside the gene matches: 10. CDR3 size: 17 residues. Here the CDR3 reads CASSVHRQGTYQETQYF. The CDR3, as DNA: TGTGCCAGCAGTGTGCACCGACAGGGGACTTACCAAGAGACCCAGTACTTC.

The CDR3 region is CASSQDWDLTGGPGTDTQYF. DNA for the CDR3: TGTGCCAGCAGCCAAGATTGGGATTTAACAGGGGGCCCTGGCACAGATACGCAGTATTTT. The rearrangement uses TRBV3-1 (or the pseudogene TRBV3-2) and TRBJ2-3; 9 bases match TRBD1. The CDR3 is made up of 20 amino acids. V lost 0 bases to trimming and J lost 1 base; unmatched junction nucleotides: 14. Germline CDR1 and CDR2: LGHDT and YNNKEL (reference sequence).

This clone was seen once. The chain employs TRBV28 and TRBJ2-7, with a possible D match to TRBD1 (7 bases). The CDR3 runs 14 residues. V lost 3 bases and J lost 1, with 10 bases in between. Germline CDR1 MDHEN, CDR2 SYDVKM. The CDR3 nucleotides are TGTGCCAGCAGTTTGGGGGGACAGTCCTACGAGCAGTACTTC. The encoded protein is CASSLGGQSYEQYF.

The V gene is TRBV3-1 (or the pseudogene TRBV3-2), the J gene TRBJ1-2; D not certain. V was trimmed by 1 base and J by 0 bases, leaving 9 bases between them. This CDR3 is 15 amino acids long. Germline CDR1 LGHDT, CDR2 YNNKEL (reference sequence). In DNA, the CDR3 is TGTGCCAGCAGCCAAGGAGTCGGAGCTAACTATGGCTACACCTTC. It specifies CASSQGVGANYGYTF.